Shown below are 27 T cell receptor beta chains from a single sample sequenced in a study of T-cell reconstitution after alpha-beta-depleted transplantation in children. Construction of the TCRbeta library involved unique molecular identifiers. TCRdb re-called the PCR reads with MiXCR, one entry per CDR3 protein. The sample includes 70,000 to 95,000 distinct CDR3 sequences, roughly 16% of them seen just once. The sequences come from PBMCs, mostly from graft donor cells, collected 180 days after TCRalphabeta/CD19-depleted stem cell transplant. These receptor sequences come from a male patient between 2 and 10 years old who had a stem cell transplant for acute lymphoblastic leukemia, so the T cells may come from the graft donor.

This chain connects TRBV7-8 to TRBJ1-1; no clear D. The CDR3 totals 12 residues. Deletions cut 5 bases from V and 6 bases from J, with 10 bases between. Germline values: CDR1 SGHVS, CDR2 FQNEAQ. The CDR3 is CASSPFEAEAFF. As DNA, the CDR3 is TGTGCCAGCAGCCCTTTTGAAGCTGAAGCTTTCTTT.

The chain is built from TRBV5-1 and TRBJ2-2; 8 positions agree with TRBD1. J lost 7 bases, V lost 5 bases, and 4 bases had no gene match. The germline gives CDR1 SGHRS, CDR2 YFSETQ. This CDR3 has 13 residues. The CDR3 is CASRQQGDGELFF. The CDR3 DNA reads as TGCGCCAGCAGACAACAGGGGGACGGGGAGCTGTTTTTT.

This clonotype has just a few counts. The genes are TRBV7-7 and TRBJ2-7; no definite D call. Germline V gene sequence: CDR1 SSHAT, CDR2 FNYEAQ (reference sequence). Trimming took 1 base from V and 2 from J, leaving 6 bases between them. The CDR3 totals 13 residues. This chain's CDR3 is CASSLGKTYEQYF. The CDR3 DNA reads TGTGCCAGCAGCTTAGGGAAAACCTACGAGCAGTACTTC.

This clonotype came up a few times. CDR3 sequence: CASSLGNSPQGAPGYTF. DNA for the CDR3: TGTGCCAGCAGCTTAGGGAATTCTCCCCAGGGGGCGCCCGGCTACACCTTC. This sequence joins TRBV7-9 and TRBJ1-2; 8 bases match TRBD1. Losses at the gene ends were 1 base for V and 8 bases for J; bases not matched to a gene: 15. Germline V gene sequence: CDR1 SEHNR, CDR2 FQNEAQ (reference sequence). The CDR3 has 17 amino acids.

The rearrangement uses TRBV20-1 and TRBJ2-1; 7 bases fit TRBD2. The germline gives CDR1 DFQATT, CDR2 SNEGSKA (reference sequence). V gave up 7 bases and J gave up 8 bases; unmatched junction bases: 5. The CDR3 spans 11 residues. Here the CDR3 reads CSGGGGDEQFF. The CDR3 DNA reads TGCAGTGGCGGGGGAGGGGATGAGCAGTTCTTC.

The DNA for the CDR3 is TGTGCCAGCAGTAACCCCGGATTCTATGGCTACACCTTC. Translated: CASSNPGFYGYTF. The chain carries TRBV6-2 or TRBV6-3 and TRBJ1-2; unclear D gene. The CDR3 is 13 residues long. Germline-derived CDR1 and CDR2 are MNHEY and SVGEGT. Trimming removed 5 bases at V and 4 bases at J, with 11 bases between.

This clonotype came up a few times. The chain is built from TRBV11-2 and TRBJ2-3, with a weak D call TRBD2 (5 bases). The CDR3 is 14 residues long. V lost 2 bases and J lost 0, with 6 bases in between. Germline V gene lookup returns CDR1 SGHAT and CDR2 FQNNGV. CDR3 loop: CASSLLASTDTQYF. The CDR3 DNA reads TGTGCCAGCAGCTTACTAGCTAGCACAGATACGCAGTATTTT. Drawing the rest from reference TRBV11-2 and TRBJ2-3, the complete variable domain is EAGVAQSPRYKIIEKRQSVAFWCNPISGHATLYWYQQILGQGPKLLIQFQNNGVVDDSQLPKDRFSAERLKGVDSTLKIQPAKLEDSAVYLCASSLLASTDTQYFGPGTRLTVL.

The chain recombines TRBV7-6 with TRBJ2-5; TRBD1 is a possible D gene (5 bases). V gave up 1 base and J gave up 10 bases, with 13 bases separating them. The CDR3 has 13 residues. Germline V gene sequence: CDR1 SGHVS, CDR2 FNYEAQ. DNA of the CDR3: TGTGCCAGCAGCTTAGAAGGGGCCCTAAGCCAGTACTTC. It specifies CASSLEGALSQYF.

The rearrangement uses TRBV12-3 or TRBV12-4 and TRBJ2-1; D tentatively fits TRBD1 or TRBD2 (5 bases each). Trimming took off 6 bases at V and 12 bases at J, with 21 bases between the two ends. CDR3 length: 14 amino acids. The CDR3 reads CASRSKPGRPRQFF. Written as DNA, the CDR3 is TGTGCCAGCAGGTCAAAGCCGGGACGTCCAAGGCAGTTCTTC.

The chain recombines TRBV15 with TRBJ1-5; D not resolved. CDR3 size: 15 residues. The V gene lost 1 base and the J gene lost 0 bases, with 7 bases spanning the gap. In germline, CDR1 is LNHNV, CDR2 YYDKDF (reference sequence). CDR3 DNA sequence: TGTGCCACCAGCAGAGCCCAGCTTAGCAATCAGCCCCAGCATTTT. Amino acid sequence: CATSRAQLSNQPQHF.

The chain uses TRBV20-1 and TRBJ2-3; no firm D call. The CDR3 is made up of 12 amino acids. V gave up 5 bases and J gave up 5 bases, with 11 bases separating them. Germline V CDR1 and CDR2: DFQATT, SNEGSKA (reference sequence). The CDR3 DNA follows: TGCAGTGCTTGCCCCACTGTAGATACGCAGTATTTT. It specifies CSACPTVDTQYF.

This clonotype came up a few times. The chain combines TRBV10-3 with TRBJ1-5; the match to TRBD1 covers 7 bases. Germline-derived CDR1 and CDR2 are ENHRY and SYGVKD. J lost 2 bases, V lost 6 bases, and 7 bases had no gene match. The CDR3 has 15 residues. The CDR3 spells CAISPGGLGNQPQHF. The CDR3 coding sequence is TGTGCCATCAGCCCAGGGGGTTTGGGCAATCAGCCCCAGCATTTT.

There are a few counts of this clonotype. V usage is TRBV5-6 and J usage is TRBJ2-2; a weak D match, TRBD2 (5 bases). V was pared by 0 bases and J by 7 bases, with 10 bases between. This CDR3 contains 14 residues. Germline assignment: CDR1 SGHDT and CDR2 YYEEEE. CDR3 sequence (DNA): TGTGCCAGCAGCTTGGGTACTAGATTCGGGGAGCTGTTTTTT. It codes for CASSLGTRFGELFF.

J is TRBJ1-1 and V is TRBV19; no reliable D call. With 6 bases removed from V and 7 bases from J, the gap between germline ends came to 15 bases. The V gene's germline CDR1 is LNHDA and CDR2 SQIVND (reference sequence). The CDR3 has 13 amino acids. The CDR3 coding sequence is TGTGCCAGTAGCATGCAGGCCACCCTTGAAGCTTTCTTT. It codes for CASSMQATLEAFF.

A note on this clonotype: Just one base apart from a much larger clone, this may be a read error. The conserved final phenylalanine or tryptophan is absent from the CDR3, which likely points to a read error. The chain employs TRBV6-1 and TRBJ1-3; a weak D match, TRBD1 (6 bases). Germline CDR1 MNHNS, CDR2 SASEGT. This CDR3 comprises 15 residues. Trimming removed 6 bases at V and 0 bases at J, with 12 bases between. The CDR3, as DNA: TGTGCCAGCAGGGAACAGGGAGGCTCTGGAAACACCATATATTAT. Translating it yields CASREQGGSGNTIYY.

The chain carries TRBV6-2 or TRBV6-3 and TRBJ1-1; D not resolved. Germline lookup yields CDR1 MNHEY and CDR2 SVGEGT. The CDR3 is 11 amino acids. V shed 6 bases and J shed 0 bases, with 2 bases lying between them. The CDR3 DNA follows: TGTGCCAGCAGGCTGAACACTGAAGCTTTCTTT. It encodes CASRLNTEAFF.

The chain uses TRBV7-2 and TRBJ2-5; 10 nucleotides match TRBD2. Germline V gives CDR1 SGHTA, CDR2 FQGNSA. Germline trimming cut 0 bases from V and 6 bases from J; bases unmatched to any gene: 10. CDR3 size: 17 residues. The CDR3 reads CASSLAATSGVLKTQYF. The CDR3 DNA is TGTGCCAGCAGCTTAGCGGCTACTAGCGGGGTCTTAAAGACCCAGTACTTC.

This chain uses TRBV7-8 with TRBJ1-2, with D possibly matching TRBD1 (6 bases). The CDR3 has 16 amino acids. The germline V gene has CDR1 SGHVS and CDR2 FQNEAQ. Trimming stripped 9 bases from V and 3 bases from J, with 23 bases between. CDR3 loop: CASTVGGGGLDYGYTF. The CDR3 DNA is TGTGCCAGTACCGTTGGCGGAGGGGGACTTGACTATGGCTACACCTTC.

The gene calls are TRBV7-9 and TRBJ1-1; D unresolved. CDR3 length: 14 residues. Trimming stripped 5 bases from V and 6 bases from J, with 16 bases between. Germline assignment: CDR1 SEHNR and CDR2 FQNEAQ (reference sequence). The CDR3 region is CASSPGGARAEAFF. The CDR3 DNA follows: TGTGCCAGCAGCCCAGGAGGCGCTAGGGCTGAAGCTTTCTTT.

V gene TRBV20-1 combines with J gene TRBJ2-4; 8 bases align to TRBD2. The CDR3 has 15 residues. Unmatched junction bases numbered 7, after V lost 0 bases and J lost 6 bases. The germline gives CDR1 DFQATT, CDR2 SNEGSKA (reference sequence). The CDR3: CSARDQRGSGNIQYF. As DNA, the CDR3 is TGCAGTGCTAGAGACCAGCGGGGGTCGGGAAACATTCAGTACTTC.

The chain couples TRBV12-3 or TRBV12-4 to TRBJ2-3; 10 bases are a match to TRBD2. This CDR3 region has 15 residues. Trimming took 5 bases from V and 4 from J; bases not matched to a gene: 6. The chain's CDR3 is CASSPAGGPADTQYF. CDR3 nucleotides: TGTGCCAGCAGTCCAGCGGGGGGGCCTGCAGATACGCAGTATTTT.

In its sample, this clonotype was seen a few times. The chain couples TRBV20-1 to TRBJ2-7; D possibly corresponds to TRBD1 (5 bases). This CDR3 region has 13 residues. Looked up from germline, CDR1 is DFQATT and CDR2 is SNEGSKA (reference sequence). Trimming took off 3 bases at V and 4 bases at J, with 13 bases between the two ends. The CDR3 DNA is TGCAGTGCTAGGGAAGGGGCAGGTTACGAGCAGTACTTC. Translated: CSAREGAGYEQYF.

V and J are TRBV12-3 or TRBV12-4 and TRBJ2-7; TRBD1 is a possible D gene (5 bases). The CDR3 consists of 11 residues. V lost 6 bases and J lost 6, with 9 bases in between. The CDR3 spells CASRLGVEQYF. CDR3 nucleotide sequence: TGTGCCAGCAGGCTAGGGGTCGAGCAGTACTTC.

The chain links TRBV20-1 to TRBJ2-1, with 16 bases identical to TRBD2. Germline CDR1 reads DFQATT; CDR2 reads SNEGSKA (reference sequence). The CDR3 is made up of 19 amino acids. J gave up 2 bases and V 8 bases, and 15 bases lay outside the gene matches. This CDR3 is CSSQGNPGLAGGAYNEQFF. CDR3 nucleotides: TGCAGTTCCCAGGGAAACCCGGGACTAGCGGGGGGGGCCTACAATGAGCAGTTCTTC.

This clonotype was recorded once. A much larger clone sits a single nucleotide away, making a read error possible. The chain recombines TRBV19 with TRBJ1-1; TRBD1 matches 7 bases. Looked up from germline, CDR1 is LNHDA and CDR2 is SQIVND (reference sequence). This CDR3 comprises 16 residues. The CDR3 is CASGIATGLMNTEAFF. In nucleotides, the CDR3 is TGTGCCAGTGGTATTGCGACAGGGCTGATGAACACTGAAGCTTTCTTT. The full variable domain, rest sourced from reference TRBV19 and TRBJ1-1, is DGGITQSPKYLFRKEGQNVTLSCEQNLNHDAMYWYRQDPGQGLRLIYYSQIVNDFQKGDIAEGYSVSREKKESFPLTVTSAQKNPTAFYLCASGIATGLMNTEAFFGQGTRLTVV.

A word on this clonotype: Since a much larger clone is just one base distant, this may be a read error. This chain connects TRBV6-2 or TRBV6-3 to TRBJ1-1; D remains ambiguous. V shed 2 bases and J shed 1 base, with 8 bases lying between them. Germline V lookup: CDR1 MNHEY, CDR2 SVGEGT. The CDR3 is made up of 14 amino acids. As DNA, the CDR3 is TGTGCCAGCAGTTACGATTGGGGGAACACTGAAGCTTTCTTT. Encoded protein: CASSYDWGNTEAFF.

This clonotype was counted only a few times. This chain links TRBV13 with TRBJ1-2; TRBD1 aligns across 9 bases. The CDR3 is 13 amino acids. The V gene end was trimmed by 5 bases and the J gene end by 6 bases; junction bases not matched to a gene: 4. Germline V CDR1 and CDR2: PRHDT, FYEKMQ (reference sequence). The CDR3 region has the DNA TGTGCCAGCAGCAAGACAGGGGGGGATGGCTACACCTTC. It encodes CASSKTGGDGYTF.